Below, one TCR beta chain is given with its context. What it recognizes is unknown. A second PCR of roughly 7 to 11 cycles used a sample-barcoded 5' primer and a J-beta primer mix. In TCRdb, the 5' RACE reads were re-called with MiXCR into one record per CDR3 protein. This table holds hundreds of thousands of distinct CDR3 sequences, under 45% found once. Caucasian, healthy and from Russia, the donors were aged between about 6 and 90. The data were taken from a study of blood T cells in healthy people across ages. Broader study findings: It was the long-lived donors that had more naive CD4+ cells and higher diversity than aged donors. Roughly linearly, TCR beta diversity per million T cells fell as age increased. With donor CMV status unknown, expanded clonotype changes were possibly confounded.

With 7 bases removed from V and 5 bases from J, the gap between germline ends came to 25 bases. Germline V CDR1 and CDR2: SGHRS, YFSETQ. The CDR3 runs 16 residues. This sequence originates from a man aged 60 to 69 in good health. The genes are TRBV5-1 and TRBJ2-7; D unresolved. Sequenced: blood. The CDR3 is CASAPHTSNPIHEQYF. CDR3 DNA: TGCGCCAGCGCACCACACACAAGTAACCCTATTCACGAGCAGTACTTC.